The sequence of this T cell receptor beta chain was determined in a study of blood T cell repertoires in COVID-19. At the level of the study: Italy, Spain and the United States were the sources of the convalescent and acute COVID-19 samples. Sample material is recorded as cDNA or gDNA derived from T cells, B-cell-depleted T cells, or PBMCs.

The germline V gene has CDR1 SGHDN and CDR2 FVKESK. The CDR3 runs 14 residues. V lost 4 bases to trimming and J lost 2 bases, with 12 bases between them. Under the authors' procedure: From reference gene primer amplification, estimates of nucleated cell counts were derived. Profiling relied on immunoSEQ multiplex PCR, and the TCRdb table lists in-frame clones only, not all of them. That table supplies the V and J calls and clone size; D and trimming were determined from the DNA. The table records around 160,000 clones, around four fifths of them present only once. This chain links TRBV14 with TRBJ2-7; D perhaps matches TRBD2 (6 bases). Sequenced: peripheral blood. The sequence derives from a middle-aged woman with active or convalescent COVID-19. This chain's CDR3 is CASSLAWGAYEQYF. As DNA, the CDR3 is TGTGCCAGCAGCCTAGCGTGGGGGGCCTACGAGCAGTACTTC.